This T cell receptor (beta chain) stems from a study of post-analysis software for immune sequencing data. Study-level background: Patients had relapsing-remitting, secondary progressive or progressive-relapsing multiple sclerosis; some lacked subtype. Study-level findings and limits: F measure clustering grouped samples strongly by preparation batch. Five or six TRBV segments, TRBV5-6, TRBV5-1 and TRBV20-1 among them, were found more frequent in patients than controls. Significantly lower normalized Chao1 diversity was seen in multiple sclerosis patients than in controls.

Researchers reported that TCR beta cDNA libraries carried unique molecular identifiers. The authors obtained roughly 0.5 million cDNA molecules from approximately 1 to 10 million T cells. MiXCR was run by TCRdb on the PCR reads, yielding one entry per CDR3 protein. The table includes 750,000 to 950,000 distinct CDR3 sequences, 35% to 55% detected once. V lost 3 bases and J 13 bases, leaving 13 bases between the germline ends. There are 12 residues in the CDR3. As concerns this clonotype: What it recognizes is unknown.

V gene TRBV12-3 or TRBV12-4 combines with J gene TRBJ2-4; D is ambiguous. The sequenced sample was blood. The clonotype was recovered from a girl between 10 and 17 years old with multiple sclerosis. CDR3 loop: CASSFNSEEQYF. CDR3 nucleotides: TGTGCCAGCAGTTTTAACAGTGAGGAGCAGTACTTC.